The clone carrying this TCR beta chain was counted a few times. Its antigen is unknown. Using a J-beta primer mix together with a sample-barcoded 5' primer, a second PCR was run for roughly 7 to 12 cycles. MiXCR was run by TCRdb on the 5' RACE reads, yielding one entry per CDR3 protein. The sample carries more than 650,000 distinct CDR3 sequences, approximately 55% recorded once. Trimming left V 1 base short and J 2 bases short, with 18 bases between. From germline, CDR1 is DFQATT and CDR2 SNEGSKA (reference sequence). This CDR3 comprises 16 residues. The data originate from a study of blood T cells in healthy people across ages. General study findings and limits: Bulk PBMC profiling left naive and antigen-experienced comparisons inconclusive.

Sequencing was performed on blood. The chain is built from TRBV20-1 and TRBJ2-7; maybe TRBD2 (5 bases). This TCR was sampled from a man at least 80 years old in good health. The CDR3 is CSARAGRTPGTYEQYF. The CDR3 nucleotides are TGCAGTGCTAGAGCCGGACGGACGCCGGGAACCTACGAGCAGTACTTC.